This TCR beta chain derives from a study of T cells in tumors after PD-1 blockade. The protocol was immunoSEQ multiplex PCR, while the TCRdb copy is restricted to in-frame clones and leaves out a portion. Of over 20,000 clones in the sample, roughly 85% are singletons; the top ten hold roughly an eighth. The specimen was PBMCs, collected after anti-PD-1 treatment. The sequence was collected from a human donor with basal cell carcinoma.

CDR3 sequence reads: CASSLGGAADTQYF. For the CDR3, the DNA is TGTGCCAGCAGCTTAGGAGGGGCGGCAGATACGCAGTATTTT. The chain links TRBV13 to TRBJ2-3; the D gene is possibly TRBD1 (5 bases). The CDR3 is 14 amino acids. The V end lost 0 bases, the J end lost 4 bases, and 8 bases lay between the germline ends. Germline V gene lookup returns CDR1 PRHDT and CDR2 FYEKMQ (reference sequence).